This T cell receptor (beta chain) emerged from a study of blood T cell repertoires in COVID-19. Methods used by the authors: Reference gene primer amplification in the assay estimated nucleated cell counts. Here immunoSEQ multiplex PCR was the method, and the copy in TCRdb shows in-frame clones only, minus some. The V and J calls and the clone size are those of that table, but D and trimming were determined from the DNA. Of 150,000 to 200,000 clones in the sample, approximately 86% were seen once. This CDR3 region has 16 residues. The germline gives CDR1 ENHRY, CDR2 SYGVKD. J lost 7 bases, V lost 5 bases, and 13 bases had no gene match.

This receptor was identified in a woman aged 40 to 55 in a cohort exposed to, infected with or recovered from COVID-19 (not recorded which). Specimen: PBMCs or T cells enriched from blood (not recorded which). V is TRBV10-3 and J is TRBJ1-2; TRBD1 matches 10 bases. The CDR3, as DNA: TGTGCCATCAGTCCCTACTTGGACAGGGGGTATCTTGGCTACACCTTC. Encoded protein: CAISPYLDRGYLGYTF.